This T cell receptor (beta chain) emerged from a study of regulatory T cells in long-lasting Graves disease. Study-level results: Persistent Graves' patients showed less TCR diversity than newly diagnosed patients showed.

Time point of the sample: newly diagnosed GD, antithyroid drugs for less than 3 months. The TCR library used RNA extracted from PBMCs. All patients originated from an endocrinology department located in Xi'an, China. Arm-PCR of CDR3 regions with iRepertoire HTBI primers generated TCR beta libraries. One entry per CDR3 protein results from TCRdb running MiXCR on the multiplex PCR reads. The top ten hold 8% to 10% of the sample, which has approximately 540,000 distinct CDR3 sequences, around 12% seen once. This clonotype was recorded many times. The antigen is unknown. The V segment lost 3 bases and the J segment 5 bases; nucleotides outside the gene matches: 6. Germline V gene sequence: CDR1 MNHEY, CDR2 SMNVEV (reference sequence). CDR3 size: 15 residues. The same sample was also studied in work on T cells in Graves' hyperthyroidism and ophthalmopathy. As reported in that work: In validation, the model predicted ophthalmopathy. These predictions came a median about 6.5 months before onset.

This sequence was found in a woman aged 25 to 45 with Graves disease. The V call is TRBV27, the J call TRBJ2-7, with 11 bases lining up with TRBD2. The material sequenced was peripheral blood mononuclear cells (PBMCs), taken at new diagnosis, from a patient treated with antithyroid drugs. CDR3: CASSFSGRGFDEQYF. The CDR3 bases are TGTGCCAGCAGTTTTAGCGGGAGGGGGTTCGACGAGCAGTACTTC.